These 27 T cell receptor beta chains were all obtained from the same sample, sequenced in a study of shared clonotypes between healthy human individuals. The data were produced by immunoSEQ multiplex PCR, yet TCRdb's version contains in-frame clones alone and is incomplete. The sample includes some 580,000 clones, 98% of them seen just once. As defined, naive CD8 cells were CD45RO-negative and positively selected for CCR7, with terminally differentiated effector memory CD45RA+ cells excluded. The sequenced sample consisted of naive CD8+ T cells sorted from blood. These receptor sequences come from a man aged 25 to 40 in good health.

This rearrangement joins TRBV7-9 to TRBJ1-5; D unclear. The V gene's germline CDR1 is SEHNR and CDR2 FQNEAQ (reference sequence). The CDR3 spans 15 residues. The ends were cut back, 0 bases at V and 2 bases at J, with 8 bases in the middle. CDR3 nucleotides: TGTGCCAGCAGCTTAGCCCTCGGGGGCAATCAGCCCCAGCATTTT. Residues: CASSLALGGNQPQHF.

The V gene is TRBV9, the J gene TRBJ1-2, with TRBD1 as a possible D gene (5 bases). The CDR3 length is 16 residues. In germline, CDR1 is SGDLS, CDR2 YYNGEE. The germline V and J ends were trimmed by 0 bases and 4 bases, with 16 bases remaining between them. The CDR3 nucleotides read TGTGCCAGCAGCGTAGTAGCATTCGGGGGATCCTATGGCTACACCTTC. Residues: CASSVVAFGGSYGYTF. Full variable domain (outside the CDR3, taken from reference TRBV9 and TRBJ1-2): DSGVTQTPKHLITATGQRVTLRCSPRSGDLSVYWYQQSLDQGLQFLIQYYNGEERAKGNILERFSAQQFPDLHSELNLSSLELGDSALYFCASSVVAFGGSYGYTFGSGTRLTVV.

The V and J genes are TRBV27 and TRBJ2-1, with D tentatively TRBD2 (5 bases). This CDR3 comprises 12 residues. Trimming shortened V by 2 bases and J by 9 bases, and 8 bases separated the two germline ends. Per germline, CDR1 MNHEY and CDR2 SMNVEV (reference sequence). This CDR3 reads CASSLNAGEQFF. The CDR3 nucleotides read TGTGCCAGCAGTTTAAATGCGGGTGAGCAGTTCTTC.

The chain links TRBV5-4 to TRBJ2-7; the match to TRBD1 covers 12 bases. Germline CDR1 reads SGHNT; CDR2 reads YYREEE (reference sequence). With V trimmed by 4 bases and J by 5 bases, 4 bases remained unmatched. The CDR3 is 14 amino acids. The CDR3, as DNA: TGTGCCAGCAGCGGGGGACAGGGGGCCCACGAGCAGTACTTC. Its protein product is CASSGGQGAHEQYF.

This clone was seen just once. This rearrangement joins TRBV11-2 to TRBJ2-7, with D possibly matching TRBD1 (5 bases). V was pared by 1 base and J by 5 bases, with 9 bases between. Germline V CDR1 and CDR2: SGHAT, FQNNGV. The CDR3 has 13 amino acids. CDR3 sequence (DNA): TGTGCCAGCAGCTTAGCCAGGGTGAACGAGCAGTACTTC. This gives the protein CASSLARVNEQYF.

The chain recombines TRBV7-9 with TRBJ2-7, with a possible D match to TRBD2 (5 bases). Trimming left V 4 bases short and J 0 bases short, with 13 bases between. CDR3 length: 15 residues. The germline gives CDR1 SEHNR, CDR2 FQNEAQ (reference sequence). CDR3 protein: CASSSSIGVSYEQYF. DNA for the CDR3: TGTGCCAGCAGCTCCTCTATCGGGGTCTCCTACGAGCAGTACTTC. Together with reference TRBV7-9 and TRBJ2-7, the CDR3 gives the full variable domain: DTGVSQNPRHKITKRGQNVTFRCDPISEHNRLYWYRQTLGQGPEFLTYFQNEAQLEKSRLLSDRFSAERPKGSFSTLEIQRTEQGDSAMYLCASSSSIGVSYEQYFGPGTRLTVT.

The V gene is TRBV10-2, the J gene TRBJ2-7; weak D call: TRBD2 (5 bases). The ends were cut back, 8 bases at V and 5 bases at J, with 16 bases in the middle. The CDR3 loop spans 13 amino acids. From germline, CDR1 is WSHSY and CDR2 SAAADI. Written as DNA, the CDR3 is TGCGCCAGCCAGGACTCGAATGTCCACGAGCAGTACTTC. As protein: CASQDSNVHEQYF.

The chain couples TRBV5-1 to TRBJ2-5; tentatively, D is TRBD1 or TRBD2 (5 bases each). CDR1 is SGHRS and CDR2 is YFSETQ in the germline V gene. Trimming took 4 bases from V and 3 from J, leaving 16 bases between them. The CDR3 consists of 15 residues. Here the CDR3 DNA reads TGCGCCAGCAGCCCGGACACCCCGAGGGAAGAGACCCAGTACTTC. The encoded protein is CASSPDTPREETQYF.

This rearrangement joins TRBV9 to TRBJ2-3; D might be TRBD1 (6 bases). CDR1 and CDR2 (germline): SGDLS, YYNGEE. This CDR3 contains 16 residues. Trimming removed 2 bases at V and 2 bases at J, with 15 bases between. The CDR3 reads CASSVYGGSDTDTQYF. The CDR3 coding sequence is TGTGCCAGCAGCGTCTATGGGGGCTCTGACACAGATACGCAGTATTTT.

This chain uses TRBV29-1 with TRBJ2-1, with 7 bases matching TRBD1. J was trimmed by 2 bases and V by 1 base; bases with no gene match: 5. The CDR3 sequence is 15 residues long. In germline, CDR1 is SQVTM, CDR2 ANQGSEA. The CDR3 protein is CSVEGHRGAYNEQFF. The CDR3, as DNA: TGCAGCGTTGAAGGCCACAGGGGAGCCTACAATGAGCAGTTCTTC.

CDR3 in amino acids: CASSYGLEITYNEQFF. The CDR3 DNA reads as TGTGCCAGCAGCTACGGACTAGAGATAACCTACAATGAGCAGTTCTTC. The chain combines TRBV7-2 with TRBJ2-1, with 7 bases that match TRBD2. Trimming cost V 4 bases and J 2 bases; bases outside gene matches: 8. The CDR3 totals 16 residues. CDR1 is SGHTA and CDR2 is FQGNSA in the germline V gene.

To note about this clone: Other DNA sequences from this sample encode an identical CDR3 as well. The CDR3 sequence: CASSLGGSFYEQYF. DNA for the CDR3: TGTGCCAGCAGCTTGGGCGGGAGTTTCTACGAGCAGTACTTC. V and J are TRBV5-6 and TRBJ2-7; 7 bases map to TRBD2. The CDR3 has 14 amino acids. V shed 0 bases and J 3 bases; nucleotides not matched to a gene: 3. Germline CDR1 SGHDT, CDR2 YYEEEE.

The genes are TRBV2 and TRBJ2-7; possibly TRBD1 for D (5 bases). From germline, CDR1 is SNHLY and CDR2 FYNNEI. The CDR3 runs to 15 residues. The V gene lost 7 bases and the J gene lost 4 bases, with 20 bases spanning the gap. The CDR3 DNA is TGTGCCAGCATCCTGGGGCCCCGCGGTAGTTACGAGCAGTACTTC. It encodes CASILGPRGSYEQYF.

V and J are TRBV9 and TRBJ2-1; D could derive from TRBD1 or TRBD2 (5 bases each). CDR3 length: 17 amino acids. The germline V gene has CDR1 SGDLS and CDR2 YYNGEE. Trimming took 0 bases from V and 5 from J, leaving 18 bases between them. Written as DNA, the CDR3 is TGTGCCAGCAGCGTAGTAGAGGGCAGGGCAAGGGACAATGAGCAGTTCTTC. Translated, it gives CASSVVEGRARDNEQFF.

The genes are TRBV28 and TRBJ2-3, with TRBD2 identical over 8 bases. The CDR3 is made up of 16 amino acids. Germline V gene lookup returns CDR1 MDHEN and CDR2 SYDVKM. Trimming took 1 base from V and 6 from J; bases not matched to a gene: 9. In DNA form, the CDR3 reads TGTGCCAGCAGTTTATACAGCGGGAGTAATTTGGATACGCAGTATTTT. Protein sequence: CASSLYSGSNLDTQYF.

The chain recombines TRBV7-9 with TRBJ2-2, with D unclear. Germline CDR1 and CDR2: SEHNR and FQNEAQ (reference sequence). V was trimmed by 3 bases and J by 3 bases, leaving 8 bases between them. The CDR3 has 14 residues. The CDR3 spells CASSLSGYTGELFF. The CDR3 DNA is TGTGCCAGCAGCTTGTCGGGCTACACCGGGGAGCTGTTTTTT.

The chain combines TRBV11-2 with TRBJ2-7; 7 nucleotides match TRBD1. The V segment lost 5 bases and the J segment 2 bases; nucleotides outside the gene matches: 9. The germline V gene encodes CDR1 SGHAT and CDR2 FQNNGV. CDR3 length equals 15 residues. CDR3 sequence: CASSMGQLGTYEQYF. For the CDR3, the DNA is TGTGCCAGCAGCATGGGACAGCTTGGCACCTACGAGCAGTACTTC.

The chain combines TRBV21-1 with TRBJ2-5. TRBV21-1 is deemed a pseudogene. This CDR3 contains 13 residues. Here the CDR3 DNA reads TGTGCCAGCAGCACCCCCCTGGGAGAGACCCAGTACTTC. Translation gives CASSTPLGETQYF.

The V call is TRBV7-9, the J call TRBJ2-5; D is uncertain. CDR1 is SEHNR and CDR2 is FQNEAQ in the germline V gene (reference sequence). The CDR3 extends over 16 amino acids. V was trimmed by 4 bases and J by 8 bases, leaving 23 bases between them. CDR3 sequence: CASSSNFLGSGRTQYF. The CDR3 DNA follows: TGTGCCAGCAGCTCGAACTTTCTCGGGTCGGGTAGAACCCAGTACTTC.

The rearrangement uses TRBV18 and TRBJ2-6; the D is unclear. V lost 3 bases to trimming and J lost 0 bases, with 12 bases between them. Germline V gene data show CDR1 as KGHSH and CDR2 as LQKENI. This CDR3 spans 17 amino acids. CDR3 DNA sequence: TGTGCCAGCTCACCTCGAGAGATTAGCTCTGGGGCCAACGTCCTGACTTTC. Amino acid sequence: CASSPREISSGANVLTF.

The rearrangement links TRBV7-6 to TRBJ2-7; 11 nucleotides line up with TRBD2. This CDR3 has 15 amino acids. V shed 6 bases and J 5 bases; nucleotides not matched to a gene: 9. Germline V CDR1 and CDR2: SGHVS, FNYEAQ. CDR3 bases: TGTGCCAGCAGTCGTCGTAGCGGGAGGGCCAACGAGCAGTACTTC. Translated: CASSRRSGRANEQYF.

V usage is TRBV29-1 and J usage is TRBJ2-1; TRBD2 aligns across 11 bases. This CDR3 region has 15 residues. V was pared by 6 bases and J by 3 bases, with 7 bases of the junction left unmatched. The germline V gene has CDR1 SQVTM and CDR2 ANQGSEA. CDR3 sequence (DNA): TGCAGCGTCGCAGGACTAGCGGGCTACTACAATGAGCAGTTCTTC. Amino acids: CSVAGLAGYYNEQFF.

The table lists this clone with a count of one. The chain recombines TRBV28 with TRBJ2-3; the match to TRBD2 covers 9 bases. CDR3 size: 17 residues. Germline V gene sequence: CDR1 MDHEN, CDR2 SYDVKM. Trimming cost V 6 bases and J 0 bases; bases outside gene matches: 10. CDR3 region: CASSPRLAEVSTDTQYF. The CDR3 DNA sequence: TGTGCCAGCAGCCCTAGACTAGCGGAGGTTAGCACAGATACGCAGTATTTT.

V and J are TRBV9 and TRBJ2-6, with D perhaps matching TRBD2 (6 bases). CDR1 and CDR2 from the germline V gene are SGDLS and YYNGEE. Deletions cut 3 bases from V and 4 bases from J, with 20 bases between. The CDR3 runs to 18 residues. Here the CDR3 reads CASSALGGARRGANVLTF. In DNA, the CDR3 is TGTGCCAGCAGCGCGCTGGGAGGCGCTCGGCGGGGGGCCAACGTCCTGACTTTC.

This chain links TRBV10-3 with TRBJ2-6; no clear D. The CDR3 is 20 residues long. V shed 3 bases and J shed 0 bases, with 21 bases lying between them. Germline CDR1 ENHRY, CDR2 SYGVKD. CDR3 coding DNA: TGTGCCATCAGTGACGGAGCGCCCGCAGACCTTTCCTCTGGGGCCAACGTCCTGACTTTC. Its protein product is CAISDGAPADLSSGANVLTF.

This clone was counted once. Here the CDR3 reads CASSDLGGGYEQYF. In DNA form, the CDR3 reads TGCGCCAGCAGTGACCTTGGGGGGGGCTACGAGCAGTACTTC. The V and J genes are TRBV10-2 and TRBJ2-7; 7 bases agree with TRBD2. The V gene's germline CDR1 is WSHSY and CDR2 SAAADI. The length of the CDR3 is 14 residues. The J segment lost 3 bases and the V segment lost 3 bases, leaving 5 bases of the junction unmatched.

The J gene is TRBJ2-3, the V gene TRBV27, with TRBD2 matching over 7 bases. V was pared by 8 bases and J by 2 bases, with 7 bases of the junction left unmatched. The CDR3 extends over 14 amino acids. Germline lookup yields CDR1 MNHEY and CDR2 SMNVEV (reference sequence). This chain's CDR3 is CASGGSGTTDTQYF. As DNA, the CDR3 is TGTGCCAGCGGGGGGAGCGGGACCACAGATACGCAGTATTTT.